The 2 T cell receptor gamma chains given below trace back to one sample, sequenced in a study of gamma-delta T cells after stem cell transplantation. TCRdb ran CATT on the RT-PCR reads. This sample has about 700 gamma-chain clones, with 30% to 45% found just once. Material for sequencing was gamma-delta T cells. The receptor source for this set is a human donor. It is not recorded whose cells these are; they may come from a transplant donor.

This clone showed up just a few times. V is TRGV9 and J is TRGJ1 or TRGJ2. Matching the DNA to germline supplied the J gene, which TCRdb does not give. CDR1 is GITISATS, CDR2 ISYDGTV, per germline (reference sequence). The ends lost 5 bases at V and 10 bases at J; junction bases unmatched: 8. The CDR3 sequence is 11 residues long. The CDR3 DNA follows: TGTGCCTTGTGGGTAACTAAAAAGAAACTCTTT. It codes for CALWVTKKKLF.

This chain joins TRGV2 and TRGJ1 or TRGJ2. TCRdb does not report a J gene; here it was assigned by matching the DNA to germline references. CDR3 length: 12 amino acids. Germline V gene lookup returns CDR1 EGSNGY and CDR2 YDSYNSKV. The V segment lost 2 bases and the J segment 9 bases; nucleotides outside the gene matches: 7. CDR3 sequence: CATWDAPFKKLF. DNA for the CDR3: TGTGCCACCTGGGACGCCCCGTTTAAGAAACTCTTT.